These 2 T cell receptor beta chains were all obtained from the same sample, sequenced in a study of CD8 T cells in ankylosing spondylitis. Using its own MiXCR run on the 5' RACE reads, TCRdb lists one record per CDR3 protein. The profile shows about 130,000 distinct CDR3 sequences, more than 5.5% of them singletons. Sequenced: blood, either unsorted or a sorted T cell fraction (not recorded which). These receptor sequences come from a female donor with ankylosing spondylitis or in good health (not recorded which).

With regard to this clonotype: One end of the junction fails to match germline, which may point to a read error. V gene TRBV6-2 or TRBV6-3 combines with J gene TRBJ2-5; TRBD2 matches at 14 bases. The CDR3 spans 16 residues. Germline CDR1 reads MNHEY; CDR2 reads SVGEGT. This chain's CDR3 is CDSSYGTSGSQETQYF. The CDR3 coding sequence is TGTGACAGCAGTTACGGGACTAGCGGGAGCCAAGAGACCCAGTACTTC.

The chain combines TRBV21-1 with TRBJ2-3; the DNA was not used to check the table's D call, TRBD1. TRBV21-1 is designated a pseudogene. CDR3 length: 17 residues. The CDR3 region has the DNA TGTGCCAGCAGCAATACATCACAGGGTTTGAGCACAGATACGCAGTATTTT. Translation: CASSNTSQGLSTDTQYF.